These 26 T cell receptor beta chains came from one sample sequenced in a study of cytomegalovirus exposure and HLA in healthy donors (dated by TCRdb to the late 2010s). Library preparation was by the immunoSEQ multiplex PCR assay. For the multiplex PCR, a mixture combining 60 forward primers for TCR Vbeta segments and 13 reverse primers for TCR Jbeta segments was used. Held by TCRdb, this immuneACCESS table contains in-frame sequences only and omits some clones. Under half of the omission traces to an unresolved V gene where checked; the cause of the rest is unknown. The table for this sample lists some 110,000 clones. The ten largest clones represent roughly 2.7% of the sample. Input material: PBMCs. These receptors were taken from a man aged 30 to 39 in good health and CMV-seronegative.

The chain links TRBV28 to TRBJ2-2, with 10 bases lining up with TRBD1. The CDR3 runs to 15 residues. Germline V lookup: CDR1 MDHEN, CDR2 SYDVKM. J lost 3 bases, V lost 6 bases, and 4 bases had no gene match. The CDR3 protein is CASSLGQGDTGELFF. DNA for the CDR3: TGTGCCAGCAGCCTCGGACAGGGGGACACCGGGGAGCTGTTTTTT.

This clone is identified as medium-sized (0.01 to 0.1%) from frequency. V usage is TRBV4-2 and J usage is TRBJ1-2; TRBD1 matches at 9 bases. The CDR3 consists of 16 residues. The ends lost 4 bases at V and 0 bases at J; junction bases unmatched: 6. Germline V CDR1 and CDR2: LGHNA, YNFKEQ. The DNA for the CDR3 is TGTGCCAGCAGCCTACACTACAGGGGGCCTAACTATGGCTACACCTTC. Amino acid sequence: CASSLHYRGPNYGYTF.

The CDR3 DNA reads as TGTGCCAGCACAACGACTAGCGGGGAAAGCTCCTACGAGCAGTACTTC. Protein sequence: CASTTTSGESSYEQYF. The genes are TRBV7-9 and TRBJ2-7; 11 positions agree with TRBD2. The germline V gene has CDR1 SEHNR and CDR2 FQNEAQ (reference sequence). V dropped 7 bases and J dropped 0; count of bases not matched to a gene: 8. This CDR3 region has 16 residues. The full variable domain, its missing parts supplied by reference TRBV7-9 and TRBJ2-7, is DTGVSQNPRHKITKRGQNVTFRCDPISEHNRLYWYRQTLGQGPEFLTYFQNEAQLEKSRLLSDRFSAERPKGSFSTLEIQRTEQGDSAMYLCASTTTSGESSYEQYFGPGTRLTVT.

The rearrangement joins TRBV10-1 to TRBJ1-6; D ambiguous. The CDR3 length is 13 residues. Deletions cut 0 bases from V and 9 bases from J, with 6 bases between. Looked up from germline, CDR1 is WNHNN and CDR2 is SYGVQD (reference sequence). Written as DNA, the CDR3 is TGCGCCAGCAGTGAGTCGATCGGTTCACCCCTCCACTTT. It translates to CASSESIGSPLHF.

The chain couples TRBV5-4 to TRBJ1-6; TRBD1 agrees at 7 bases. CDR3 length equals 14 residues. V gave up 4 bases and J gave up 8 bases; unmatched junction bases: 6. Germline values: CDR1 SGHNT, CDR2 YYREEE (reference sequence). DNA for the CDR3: TGTGCCAGCAGCCTCCCGACAGGGTATTCACCCCTCCACTTT. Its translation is CASSLPTGYSPLHF.

The CDR3 spells CASSPDRGTGYTF. In DNA, the CDR3 is TGTGCCAGTAGTCCGGACAGGGGGACCGGCTACACCTTC. V gene TRBV19 combines with J gene TRBJ1-2, with TRBD1 matching 10 bases. After removal of 5 bases from V and 8 bases from J, the junction contained 5 bases not matched to a gene. The V gene's germline CDR1 is LNHDA and CDR2 SQIVND (reference sequence). The CDR3 spans 13 residues.

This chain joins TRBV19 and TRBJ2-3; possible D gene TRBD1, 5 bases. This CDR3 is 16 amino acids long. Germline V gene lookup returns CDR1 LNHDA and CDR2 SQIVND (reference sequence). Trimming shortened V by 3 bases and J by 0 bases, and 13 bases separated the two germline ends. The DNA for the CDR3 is TGTGCCAGTAGTATCTCCGGCAGGGCTAGCACAGATACGCAGTATTTT. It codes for CASSISGRASTDTQYF.

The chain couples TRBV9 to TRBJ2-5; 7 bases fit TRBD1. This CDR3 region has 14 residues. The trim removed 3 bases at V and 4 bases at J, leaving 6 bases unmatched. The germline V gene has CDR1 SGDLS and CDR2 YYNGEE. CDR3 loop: CASSAGTARETQYF. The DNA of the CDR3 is TGTGCCAGCAGCGCCGGGACAGCAAGAGAGACCCAGTACTTC. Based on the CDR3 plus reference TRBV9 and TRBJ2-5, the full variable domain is DSGVTQTPKHLITATGQRVTLRCSPRSGDLSVYWYQQSLDQGLQFLIQYYNGEERAKGNILERFSAQQFPDLHSELNLSSLELGDSALYFCASSAGTARETQYFGPGTRLLVL.

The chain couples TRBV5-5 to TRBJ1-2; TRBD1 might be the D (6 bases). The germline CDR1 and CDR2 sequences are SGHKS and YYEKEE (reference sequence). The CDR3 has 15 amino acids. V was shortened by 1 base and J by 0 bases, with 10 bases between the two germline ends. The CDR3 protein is CASSLSWDTNYGYTF. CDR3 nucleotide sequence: TGTGCCAGCAGCTTGAGCTGGGACACTAACTATGGCTACACCTTC.

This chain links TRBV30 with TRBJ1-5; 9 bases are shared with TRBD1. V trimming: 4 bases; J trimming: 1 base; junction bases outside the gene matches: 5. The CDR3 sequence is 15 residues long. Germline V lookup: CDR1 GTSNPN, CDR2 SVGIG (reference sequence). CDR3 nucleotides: TGTGCCTGGACTACAGGGGGCGCGAGCAATCAGCCCCAGCATTTT. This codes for CAWTTGGASNQPQHF.

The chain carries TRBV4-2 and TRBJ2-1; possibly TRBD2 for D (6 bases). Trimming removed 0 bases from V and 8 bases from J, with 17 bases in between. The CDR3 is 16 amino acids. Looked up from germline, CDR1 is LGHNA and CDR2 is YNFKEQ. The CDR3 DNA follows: TGTGCCAGCAGCCAAGATCTCGTAGCGGAGCACCATGAGCAGTTCTTC. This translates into CASSQDLVAEHHEQFF.

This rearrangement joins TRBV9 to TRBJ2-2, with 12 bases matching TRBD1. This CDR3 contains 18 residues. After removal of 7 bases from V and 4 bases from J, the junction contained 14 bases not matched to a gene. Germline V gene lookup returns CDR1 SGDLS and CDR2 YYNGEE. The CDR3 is CASAPGQGAGAVTGELFF. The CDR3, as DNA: TGTGCCAGCGCGCCGGGACAGGGGGCCGGAGCGGTCACCGGGGAGCTGTTTTTT.

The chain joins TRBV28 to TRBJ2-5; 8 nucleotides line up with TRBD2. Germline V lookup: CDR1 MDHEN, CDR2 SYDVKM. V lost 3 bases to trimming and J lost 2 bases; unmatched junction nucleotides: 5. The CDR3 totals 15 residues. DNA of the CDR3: TGTGCCAGCAGTTTCCTTACTAGCGGTCAAGAGACCCAGTACTTC. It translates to CASSFLTSGQETQYF. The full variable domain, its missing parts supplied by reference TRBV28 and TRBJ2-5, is DVKVTQSSRYLVKRTGEKVFLECVQDMDHENMFWYRQDPGLGLRLIYFSYDVKMKEKGDIPEGYSVSREKKERFSLILESASTNQTSMYLCASSFLTSGQETQYFGPGTRLLVL.

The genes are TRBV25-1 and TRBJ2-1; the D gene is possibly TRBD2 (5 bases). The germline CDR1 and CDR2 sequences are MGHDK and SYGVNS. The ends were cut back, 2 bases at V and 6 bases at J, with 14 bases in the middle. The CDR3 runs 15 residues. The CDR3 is CASSEVTGTINEQFF. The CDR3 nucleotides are TGTGCCAGCAGTGAAGTAACGGGAACTATCAATGAGCAGTTCTTC.

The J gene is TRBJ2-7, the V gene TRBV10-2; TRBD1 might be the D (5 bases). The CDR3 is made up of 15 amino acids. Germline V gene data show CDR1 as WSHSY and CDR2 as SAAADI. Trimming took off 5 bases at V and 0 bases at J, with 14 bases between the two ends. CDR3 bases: TGCGCCAGCAGTTGGGCGACAGAGGCCTCCTACGAGCAGTACTTC. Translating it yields CASSWATEASYEQYF.

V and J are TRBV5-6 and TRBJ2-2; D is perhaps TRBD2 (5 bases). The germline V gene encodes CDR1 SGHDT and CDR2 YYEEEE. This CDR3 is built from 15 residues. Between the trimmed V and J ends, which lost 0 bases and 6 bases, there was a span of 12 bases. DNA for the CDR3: TGTGCCAGCAGCTTGGCCGTCGGGGTTTCCGGGGAGCTGTTTTTT. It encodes CASSLAVGVSGELFF.

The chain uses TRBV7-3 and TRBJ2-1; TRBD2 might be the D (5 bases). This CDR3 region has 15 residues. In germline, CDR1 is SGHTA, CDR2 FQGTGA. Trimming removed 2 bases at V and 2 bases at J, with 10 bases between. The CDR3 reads CASSLGSQAYNEQFF. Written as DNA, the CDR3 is TGTGCCAGCAGCTTAGGGAGCCAGGCCTACAATGAGCAGTTCTTC.

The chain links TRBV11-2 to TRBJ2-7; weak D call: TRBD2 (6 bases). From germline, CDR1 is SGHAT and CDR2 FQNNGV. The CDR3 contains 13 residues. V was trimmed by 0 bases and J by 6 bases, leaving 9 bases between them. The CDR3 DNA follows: TGTGCCAGCAGCTTAGATTTCGGGGGCGAGCAGTACTTC. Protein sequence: CASSLDFGGEQYF. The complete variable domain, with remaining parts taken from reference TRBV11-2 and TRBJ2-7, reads EAGVAQSPRYKIIEKRQSVAFWCNPISGHATLYWYQQILGQGPKLLIQFQNNGVVDDSQLPKDRFSAERLKGVDSTLKIQPAKLEDSAVYLCASSLDFGGEQYFGPGTRLTVT.

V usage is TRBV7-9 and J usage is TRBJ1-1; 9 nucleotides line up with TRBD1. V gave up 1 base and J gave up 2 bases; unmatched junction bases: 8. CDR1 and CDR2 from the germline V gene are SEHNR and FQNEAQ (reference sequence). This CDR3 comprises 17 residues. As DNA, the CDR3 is TGTGCCAGCAGCTTAGGGGGGACAGGGTCGGTTAACACTGAAGCTTTCTTT. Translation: CASSLGGTGSVNTEAFF.

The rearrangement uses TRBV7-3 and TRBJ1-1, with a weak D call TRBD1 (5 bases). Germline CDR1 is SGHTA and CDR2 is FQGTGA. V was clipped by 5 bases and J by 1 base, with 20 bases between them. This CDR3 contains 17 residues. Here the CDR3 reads CASSPHKAGIKNTEAFF. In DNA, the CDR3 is TGTGCCAGCAGCCCTCATAAGGCAGGGATTAAGAACACTGAAGCTTTCTTT.

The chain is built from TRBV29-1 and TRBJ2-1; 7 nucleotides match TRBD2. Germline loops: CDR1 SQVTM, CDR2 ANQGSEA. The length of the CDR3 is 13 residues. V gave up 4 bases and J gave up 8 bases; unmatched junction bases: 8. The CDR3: CSVAPGGVHEQFF. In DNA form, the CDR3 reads TGCAGCGTTGCCCCGGGAGGAGTACATGAGCAGTTCTTC.

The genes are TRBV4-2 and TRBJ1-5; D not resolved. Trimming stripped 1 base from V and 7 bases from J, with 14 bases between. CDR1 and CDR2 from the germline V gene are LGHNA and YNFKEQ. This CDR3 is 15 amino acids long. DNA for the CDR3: TGTGCCAGCAGCCAAGTTGAGAGAGGATGGCAGCCCCAGCATTTT. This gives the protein CASSQVERGWQPQHF.

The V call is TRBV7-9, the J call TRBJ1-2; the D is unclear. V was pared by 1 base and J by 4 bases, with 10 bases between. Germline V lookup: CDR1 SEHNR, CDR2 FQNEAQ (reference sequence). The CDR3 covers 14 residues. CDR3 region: CASSLVVTAYGYTF. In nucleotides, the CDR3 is TGTGCCAGCAGCTTAGTGGTTACAGCCTATGGCTACACCTTC.

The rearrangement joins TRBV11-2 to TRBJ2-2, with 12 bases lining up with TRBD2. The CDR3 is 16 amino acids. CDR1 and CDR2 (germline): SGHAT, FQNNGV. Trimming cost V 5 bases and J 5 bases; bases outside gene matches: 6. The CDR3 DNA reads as TGTGCCAGCAGCCCTCTAGCGGGAGGGAGAACCGGGGAGCTGTTTTTT. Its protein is CASSPLAGGRTGELFF.

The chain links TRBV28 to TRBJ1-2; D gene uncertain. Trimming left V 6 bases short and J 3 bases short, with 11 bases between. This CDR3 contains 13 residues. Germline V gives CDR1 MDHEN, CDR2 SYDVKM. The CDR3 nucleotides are TGTGCCAGCAGGATCACGGGAGACTATGGCTACACCTTC. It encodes CASRITGDYGYTF.

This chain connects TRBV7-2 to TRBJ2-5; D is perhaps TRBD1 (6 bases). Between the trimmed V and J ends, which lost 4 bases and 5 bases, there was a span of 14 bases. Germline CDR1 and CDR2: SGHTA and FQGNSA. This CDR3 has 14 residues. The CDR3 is CASSSPGVSETQYF. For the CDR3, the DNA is TGTGCCAGCAGCTCGCCAGGGGTTTCGGAGACCCAGTACTTC.